This T cell receptor beta chain originates from a study of blood T cell repertoires in COVID-19 (dated by TCRdb to about 2020). Broadly, across the study: Samples covering the acute and convalescent phases of COVID-19 were provided by collaborators in the United States, Italy and Spain. The dataset comprised deeply sampled blood TCRbeta repertoires from subjects exposed to, actively infected with, or recovered from COVID-19. The repertoires were released in a freely available public database intended as a resource for research on the immune response to SARS-CoV-2. Sample metadata almost always included a de-identified subject ID, COVID-19 status, age in years and sex. The material from the prospective study consisted of cDNA or gDNA derived from T cells, B-cell-depleted T cells, or PBMCs. The samples were drawn from two sources: the first 160 participants of the ongoing ImmuneRACE study, and 1,000 to 1,500 subjects contributed by 6 global collaborators. Where available, HLA class I and class II types were taken from metadata supplied by the sample provider and were not determined by assay-based typing. Here is what the overall study found, with its caveats: How much clinical and demographic metadata was included differed by source and by participant, and the metadata was provided uncurated.

The collaborating institutions used their own protocols to collect whole blood in K2EDTA tubes. For TCRbeta analysis, collaborators shipped samples in one of three forms: frozen whole blood, isolated PBMCs, or DNA extracted from either of those sample types. TCRbeta CDR3 regions were amplified from genomic DNA using the immunoSEQ Assay, a bias-controlled multiplex PCR. The source study handled its data this way. Nucleated cell counts per sample were estimated from amplification of reference gene primers within the assay. Sequence reads were collapsed and filtered to measure the absolute abundance of every unique TCRbeta CDR3 rearrangement. Productive Simpson clonality was computed per sample as the square root of Simpson's diversity index over productive rearrangements. TCRdb re-hosts the immuneACCESS table, in-frame sequences only. Its copies lack some clones; in the studies checked, an unresolved V gene accounts for under half of them, and the cause for the rest is not known. That table supplies the V and J calls and clone size; D and trimming were determined from the DNA. The sample yields roughly 130,000 clones; about 87% were counted once. The leading ten clones occupy about 3.6% of the sample.

CDR1 and CDR2, per the germline V gene, are SGHVS and FQNEAQ. Cut back by 6 bases and 8 bases, the V and J ends lie 7 bases apart. The CDR3 goes from the cysteine to the phenylalanine over 11 residues. CDR3 DNA is the only sequence kept; it has 33 bases, read in frame from the first base. Comments on this clone: Its cognate antigen has yet to be identified. No base quality values were provided; no much bigger clone lies one nucleotide off.

The sequence was obtained from a woman aged 55-69 years with acute or convalescent COVID-19. This sequence uses TRBV7-8 and TRBJ1-4; a confident D gene designation cannot be given. Material: peripheral blood. The sequenced DNA: TGTGCCAGCAGGGGCTCCGAAAAACTGTTTTTT. This sequence encodes CASRGSEKLFF.